This entry features one TCR beta chain sequence. Its antigen is unknown. This sample was included in a study of cytomegalovirus exposure and HLA in healthy donors. Study-level results: A later analysis reportedly found that, within productive TCRs, an Asian-associated ancestry cluster had fewer N-insertions than the mean observed across the approximately 700 donors. Rare sequences made up most TCRs, while some public TCRs were found in many donors. TCR beta V- and J-gene trimming was later associated with a missense DCLRE1C variant.

Germline CDR1 and CDR2: SGHKS and YYEKEE (reference sequence). This CDR3 has 15 residues. Between the trimmed V and J ends, which lost 2 bases and 0 bases, there was a span of 10 bases. 13 Jbeta primers and 60 Vbeta primers were used for the PCR. Only in-frame clones appear in the TCRdb table, and some are missing; sequencing was by immunoSEQ multiplex PCR. The sample includes tens of thousands of clones. Sequencing input: PBMCs. This TCR was recovered from a human donor in good health. The chain joins TRBV5-5 to TRBJ2-3; TRBD2 might be the D (5 bases). CDR3: CASSLRSGSTDTQYF. Here the CDR3 DNA reads TGTGCCAGCAGCTTAAGGTCGGGGAGCACAGATACGCAGTATTTT.